The 20 T cell receptor beta chains presented below share a single source sample, sequenced in a study of blood T cell repertoires in COVID-19. Only in-frame clones appear in the TCRdb table, and some are missing; sequencing was by immunoSEQ multiplex PCR. The repertoire includes around 71,000 clones, about 85% of them detected once, and 5.1% sits in the top ten. The sample comprised peripheral blood. These receptors originate from an older man with acute or convalescent COVID-19.

The chain is built from TRBV5-1 and TRBJ2-3; 12 nucleotides align to TRBD2. V was pared by 7 bases and J by 0 bases, with 9 bases of the junction left unmatched. This CDR3 contains 17 residues. From germline, CDR1 is SGHRS and CDR2 YFSETQ. For the CDR3, the DNA is TGCGCCAGCTCCCTTTGGGGGACTAGCGGGAGCACAGATACGCAGTATTTT. Its translation is CASSLWGTSGSTDTQYF.

The V and J genes are TRBV28 and TRBJ2-7; 11 bases are a match to TRBD1. V trimming: 3 bases; J trimming: 2 bases; junction bases outside the gene matches: 3. Per germline, CDR1 MDHEN and CDR2 SYDVKM. The CDR3 sequence is 15 residues long. DNA for the CDR3: TGTGCCAGCAGTTTGGGGACAGGGGGGCCCTACGAGCAGTACTTC. It translates to CASSLGTGGPYEQYF.

The chain carries TRBV6-5 and TRBJ1-1; tentatively, D is TRBD1 (5 bases). The length of the CDR3 is 16 residues. Trimming removed 0 bases at V and 2 bases at J, with 13 bases between. Germline CDR1 and CDR2: MNHEY and SVGAGI. CDR3 amino acids: CASSYSGALSNTEAFF. The DNA of the CDR3 is TGTGCCAGCAGTTACTCTGGGGCGCTAAGCAACACTGAAGCTTTCTTT.

The chain joins TRBV11-2 to TRBJ2-7; 9 bases map to TRBD2. This CDR3 region has 15 residues. Germline V CDR1 and CDR2: SGHAT, FQNNGV. The V and J ends lost 5 bases and 4 bases, in that order; junction bases with no gene match: 9. The CDR3 loop is CASSTPGLAAYEQYF. As DNA, the CDR3 is TGTGCCAGCAGCACGCCGGGACTAGCCGCTTACGAGCAGTACTTC.

V and J are TRBV28 and TRBJ1-3; no definite D call. The CDR3 consists of 16 residues. Deletions cut 3 bases from V and 0 bases from J, with 12 bases between. The germline V gene encodes CDR1 MDHEN and CDR2 SYDVKM. As DNA, the CDR3 is TGTGCCAGCAGTTTGATGAGGATCCTCTCTGGAAACACCATATATTTT. Translated, it gives CASSLMRILSGNTIYF.

The genes are TRBV6-4 and TRBJ2-7, with D possibly matching TRBD2 (5 bases). This CDR3 comprises 16 residues. Germline CDR1 reads MRHNA; CDR2 reads SNTAGT. V was pared by 0 bases and J by 0 bases, with 12 bases between. The CDR3 loop is CASSDSGGPSSYEQYF. The DNA of the CDR3 is TGTGCCAGCAGTGACTCGGGCGGGCCGAGCTCCTACGAGCAGTACTTC.

This clone occurred once. CDR3 in amino acids: CASSLSGTGELFF. CDR3 in DNA: TGTGCCAGCAGCTTATCCGGGACCGGGGAGCTGTTTTTT. The rearrangement joins TRBV7-2 to TRBJ2-2, with D unresolved. V gave up 2 bases and J gave up 5 bases, with 6 bases separating them. CDR1 is SGHTA, CDR2 FQGNSA, per germline. The CDR3 spans 13 residues.

The CDR3 loop reads CASSPFGQESEQYF. DNA for the CDR3: TGTGCCAGCTCACCGTTCGGACAGGAATCCGAGCAGTACTTC. The chain is built from TRBV18 and TRBJ2-7; 7 nucleotides agree with TRBD1. The CDR3 has 14 residues. After removal of 3 bases from V and 6 bases from J, the junction contained 8 bases not matched to a gene. Germline lookup yields CDR1 KGHSH and CDR2 LQKENI.

This chain uses TRBV7-2 with TRBJ2-3; 7 bases agree with TRBD2. V gave up 3 bases and J gave up 3 bases; unmatched junction bases: 3. The CDR3 contains 14 residues. In germline, CDR1 is SGHTA, CDR2 FQGNSA. The CDR3 DNA follows: TGTGCCAGCAGCTTGCGGGAGAGTACAGATACGCAGTATTTT. It specifies CASSLRESTDTQYF.

This clone was counted a few times. The gene calls are TRBV9 and TRBJ2-7; tentative D call: TRBD1 (5 bases). The CDR3 loop spans 14 amino acids. Germline values: CDR1 SGDLS, CDR2 YYNGEE. With 0 bases removed from V and 2 bases from J, the gap between germline ends came to 9 bases. The CDR3 loop is CASSVALGPYEQYF. DNA for the CDR3: TGTGCCAGCAGCGTAGCGCTGGGGCCCTACGAGCAGTACTTC. Full variable domain (remainder filled in from reference TRBV9 and TRBJ2-7): DSGVTQTPKHLITATGQRVTLRCSPRSGDLSVYWYQQSLDQGLQFLIQYYNGEERAKGNILERFSAQQFPDLHSELNLSSLELGDSALYFCASSVALGPYEQYFGPGTRLTVT.

The V gene is TRBV5-1, the J gene TRBJ2-1, with 8 bases lining up with TRBD2. CDR3 length: 16 residues. V gave up 4 bases and J gave up 4 bases; unmatched junction bases: 10. CDR1 SGHRS and CDR2 YFSETQ come from the germline V gene. The CDR3 spells CASSNPREGGYNEQFF. The CDR3 DNA follows: TGCGCCAGCAGCAACCCTCGGGAGGGGGGGTACAATGAGCAGTTCTTC. Filled out from reference TRBV5-1 and TRBJ2-1, the complete variable domain reads KAGVTQTPRYLIKTRGQQVTLSCSPISGHRSVSWYQQTPGQGLQFLFEYFSETQRNKGNFPGRFSGRQFSNSRSEMNVSTLELGDSALYLCASSNPREGGYNEQFFGPGTRLTVL.

This chain connects TRBV5-1 to TRBJ2-3; 10 nucleotides line up with TRBD2. With 0 bases clipped from V and 3 bases from J, the junction kept 4 bases outside the gene matches. The length of the CDR3 is 16 residues. From germline, CDR1 is SGHRS and CDR2 YFSETQ. CDR3 region: CASSLGLAGETDTQYF. CDR3 DNA: TGCGCCAGCAGCTTGGGGCTAGCGGGAGAAACAGATACGCAGTATTTT.

A single count supports this clone. J is TRBJ2-2 and V is TRBV5-1; D gene uncertain. CDR1 and CDR2 (germline): SGHRS, YFSETQ. The CDR3 totals 15 residues. V was shortened by 0 bases and J by 2 bases, with 8 bases between the two germline ends. In DNA, the CDR3 is TGCGCCAGCAGCTTGGATGCCTACAACACCGGGGAGCTGTTTTTT. Protein sequence: CASSLDAYNTGELFF.

The CDR3 sequence: CASYRETEAFF. The CDR3 DNA reads as TGTGCCAGTTACAGAGAAACTGAAGCTTTCTTT. This rearrangement joins TRBV28 to TRBJ1-1; no clear D. V lost 9 bases and J lost 5, with 10 bases in between. Germline V lookup: CDR1 MDHEN, CDR2 SYDVKM. The CDR3 is 11 amino acids. Using reference TRBV28 and TRBJ1-1 for the parts outside the CDR3, the full variable domain is DVKVTQSSRYLVKRTGEKVFLECVQDMDHENMFWYRQDPGLGLRLIYFSYDVKMKEKGDIPEGYSVSREKKERFSLILESASTNQTSMYLCASYRETEAFFGQGTRLTVV.

This clone showed up just once. This chain uses TRBV27 with TRBJ1-2, with no clear D. Looked up from germline, CDR1 is MNHEY and CDR2 is SMNVEV (reference sequence). Trimming cost V 6 bases and J 0 bases, with 8 bases left between them. This CDR3 has 13 residues. CDR3 nucleotide sequence: TGTGCCAGCAGGCCGGGATCTAACTATGGCTACACCTTC. Its protein product is CASRPGSNYGYTF.

This chain links TRBV19 with TRBJ1-2; D gene unclear. With 1 base removed from V and 0 bases from J, the gap between germline ends came to 6 bases. The CDR3 runs to 14 residues. Germline V gives CDR1 LNHDA, CDR2 SQIVND (reference sequence). This chain's CDR3 is CASSIAGPNYGYTF. CDR3 sequence (DNA): TGTGCCAGTAGTATAGCAGGTCCTAACTATGGCTACACCTTC.

The rearrangement uses TRBV5-1 and TRBJ1-4; D possibly corresponds to TRBD1 (6 bases). V was cut by 4 bases and J by 6 bases, with 16 bases left in between. The CDR3 is made up of 15 amino acids. Germline lookup yields CDR1 SGHRS and CDR2 YFSETQ. In DNA form, the CDR3 reads TGCGCCAGCAGCAGGGGGGGAGATCTGGATGAAAAACTGTTTTTT. Amino acid sequence: CASSRGGDLDEKLFF.

The V call is TRBV27, the J call TRBJ1-2, with 7 positions matching TRBD1. The V segment lost 2 bases and the J segment 4 bases; nucleotides outside the gene matches: 1. The CDR3 loop spans 13 amino acids. Germline lookup yields CDR1 MNHEY and CDR2 SMNVEV (reference sequence). The CDR3 loop is CASSLRQGYGYTF. CDR3 DNA: TGTGCCAGCAGTTTAAGACAGGGCTATGGCTACACCTTC.

The V call is TRBV6-2 or TRBV6-3, the J call TRBJ2-1, with 8 nucleotides matching TRBD1. V lost 0 bases, J lost 4 bases, and 5 bases stayed unmatched. Per the germline V gene, CDR1 is MNHEY and CDR2 is SVGEGT. The CDR3 loop spans 16 amino acids. The CDR3 DNA reads as TGTGCCAGCAGTTACTCCGGGACAGGCCGTTACAATGAGCAGTTCTTC. Amino acid sequence: CASSYSGTGRYNEQFF.

V is TRBV6-2 or TRBV6-3 and J is TRBJ2-7, with TRBD1 matching over 8 bases. The CDR3 runs to 24 residues. After removal of 6 bases from V and 4 bases from J, the junction contained 38 bases not matched to a gene. Per germline, CDR1 MNHEY and CDR2 SVGEGT. The CDR3 region has the DNA TGTGCCAGCAGCCAGACGTCCATGGCCCGGGACAGGAGTTCGAGAGCTTTAGGAGGGTACGAGCAGTACTTC. Its translation is CASSQTSMARDRSSRALGGYEQYF.